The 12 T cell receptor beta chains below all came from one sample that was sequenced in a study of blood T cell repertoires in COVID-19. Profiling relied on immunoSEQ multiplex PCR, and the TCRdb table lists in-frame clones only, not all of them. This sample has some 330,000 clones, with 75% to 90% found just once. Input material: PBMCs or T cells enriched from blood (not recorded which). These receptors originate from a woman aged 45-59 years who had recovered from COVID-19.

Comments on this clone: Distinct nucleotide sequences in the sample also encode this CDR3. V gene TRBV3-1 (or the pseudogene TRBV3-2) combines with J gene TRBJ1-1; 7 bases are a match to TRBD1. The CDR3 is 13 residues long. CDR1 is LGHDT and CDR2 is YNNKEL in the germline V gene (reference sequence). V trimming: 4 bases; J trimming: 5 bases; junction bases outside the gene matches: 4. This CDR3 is CASSPPGGTEAFF. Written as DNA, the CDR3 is TGTGCCAGCAGCCCCCCAGGGGGGACTGAAGCTTTCTTT.

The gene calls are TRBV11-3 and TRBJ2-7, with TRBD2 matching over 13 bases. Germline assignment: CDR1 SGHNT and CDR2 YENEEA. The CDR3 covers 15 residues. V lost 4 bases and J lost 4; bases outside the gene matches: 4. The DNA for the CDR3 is TGTGCCAGCAGCTCCGGACTAGCGGGAGAGTACGAGCAGTACTTC. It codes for CASSSGLAGEYEQYF.

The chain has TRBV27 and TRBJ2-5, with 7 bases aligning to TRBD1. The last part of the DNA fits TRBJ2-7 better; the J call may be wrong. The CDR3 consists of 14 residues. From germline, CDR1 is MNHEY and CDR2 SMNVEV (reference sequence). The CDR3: CASSLLGQAYEQYF. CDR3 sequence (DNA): TGTGCCAGCAGTTTACTTGGACAGGCCTACGAGCAGTACTTC.

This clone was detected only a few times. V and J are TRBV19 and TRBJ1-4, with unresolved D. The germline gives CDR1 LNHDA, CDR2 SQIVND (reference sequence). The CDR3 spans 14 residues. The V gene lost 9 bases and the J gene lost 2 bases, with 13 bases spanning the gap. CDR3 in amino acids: CASAALMTNEKLFF. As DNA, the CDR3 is TGTGCCAGCGCGGCATTGATGACTAATGAAAAACTGTTTTTT.

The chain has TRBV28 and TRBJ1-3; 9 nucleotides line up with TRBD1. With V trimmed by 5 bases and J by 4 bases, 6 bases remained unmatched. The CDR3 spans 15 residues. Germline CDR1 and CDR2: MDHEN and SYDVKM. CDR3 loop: CASSRGTGFGNTIYF. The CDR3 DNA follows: TGTGCCAGCAGTCGTGGGACAGGGTTCGGAAACACCATATATTTT. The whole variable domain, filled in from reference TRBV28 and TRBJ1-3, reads DVKVTQSSRYLVKRTGEKVFLECVQDMDHENMFWYRQDPGLGLRLIYFSYDVKMKEKGDIPEGYSVSREKKERFSLILESASTNQTSMYLCASSRGTGFGNTIYFGEGSWLTVV.

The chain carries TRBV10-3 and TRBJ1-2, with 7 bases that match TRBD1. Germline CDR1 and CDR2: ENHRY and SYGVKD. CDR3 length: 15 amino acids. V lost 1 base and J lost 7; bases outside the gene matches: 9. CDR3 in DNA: TGTGCCATCAGTGAGTTACCGGGACAGCCGGGTGGCTACACCTTC. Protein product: CAISELPGQPGGYTF.

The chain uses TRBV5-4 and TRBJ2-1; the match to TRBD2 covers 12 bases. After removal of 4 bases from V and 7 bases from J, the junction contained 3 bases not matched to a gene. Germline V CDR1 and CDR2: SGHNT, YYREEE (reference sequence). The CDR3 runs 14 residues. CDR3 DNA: TGTGCCAGCAGCGCAGGGACTAGCGGGAATGAGCAGTTCTTC. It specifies CASSAGTSGNEQFF. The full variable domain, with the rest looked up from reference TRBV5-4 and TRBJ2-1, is ETGVTQSPTHLIKTRGQQVTLRCSSQSGHNTVSWYQQALGQGPQFIFQYYREEENGRGNFPPRFSGLQFPNYSSELNVNALELDDSALYLCASSAGTSGNEQFFGPGTRLTVL.

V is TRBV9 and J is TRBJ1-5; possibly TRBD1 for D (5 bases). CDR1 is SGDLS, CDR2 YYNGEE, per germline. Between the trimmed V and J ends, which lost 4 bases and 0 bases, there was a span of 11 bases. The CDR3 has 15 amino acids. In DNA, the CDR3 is TGTGCCAGCAGCCGGGGGGTCGGTAGCAATCAGCCCCAGCATTTT. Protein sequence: CASSRGVGSNQPQHF.

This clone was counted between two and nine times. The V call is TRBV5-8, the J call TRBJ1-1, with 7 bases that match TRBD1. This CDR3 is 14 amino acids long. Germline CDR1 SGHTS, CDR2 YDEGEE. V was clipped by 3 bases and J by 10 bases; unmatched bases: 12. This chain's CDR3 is CASSSQGEAVRAFF. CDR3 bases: TGTGCCAGCAGCTCCCAGGGGGAAGCGGTTAGAGCTTTCTTT.

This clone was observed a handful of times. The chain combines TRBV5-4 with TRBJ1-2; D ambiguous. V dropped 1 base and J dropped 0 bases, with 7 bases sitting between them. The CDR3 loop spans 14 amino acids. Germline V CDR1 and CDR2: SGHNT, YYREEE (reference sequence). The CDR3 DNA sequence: TGTGCCAGCAGCTTGATGGGCACTAACTATGGCTACACCTTC. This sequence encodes CASSLMGTNYGYTF. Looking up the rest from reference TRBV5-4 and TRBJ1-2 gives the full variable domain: ETGVTQSPTHLIKTRGQQVTLRCSSQSGHNTVSWYQQALGQGPQFIFQYYREEENGRGNFPPRFSGLQFPNYSSELNVNALELDDSALYLCASSLMGTNYGYTFGSGTRLTVV.

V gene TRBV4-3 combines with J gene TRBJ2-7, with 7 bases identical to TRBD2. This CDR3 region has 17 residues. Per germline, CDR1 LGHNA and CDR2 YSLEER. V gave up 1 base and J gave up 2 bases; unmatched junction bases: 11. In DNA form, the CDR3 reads TGCGCCAGCAGCCAAGGGGTTCCGGGGGGAGCTACCTACGAGCAGTACTTC. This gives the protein CASSQGVPGGATYEQYF.

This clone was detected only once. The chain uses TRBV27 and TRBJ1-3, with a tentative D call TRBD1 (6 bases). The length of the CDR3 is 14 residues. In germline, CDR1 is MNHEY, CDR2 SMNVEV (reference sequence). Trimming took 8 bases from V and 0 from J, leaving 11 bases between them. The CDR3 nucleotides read TGTGCCAGCGCCCCGGACAGCTCTGGAAACACCATATATTTT. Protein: CASAPDSSGNTIYF.